The sample holds a few counts of the clone carrying this TCR beta chain. No antigen is known for it. Generated by immunoSEQ multiplex PCR, the TCRdb table keeps only in-frame clones and is missing some. The table has 95,000 to 110,000 clones, around nine tenths seen once. The CDR3 has 14 amino acids. CDR1 is SNHLY and CDR2 is FYNNEI in the germline V gene. With 4 bases removed from V and 4 bases from J, the gap between germline ends came to 13 bases. This sample stems from a study of T cell responses to AZD1222 COVID-19 vaccine. Findings and caveats of the study: Two doses of AZD1222 preceded a rise in Spike-specific TCR breadth and depth. Repertoires in all cases were sampled only once the peak T cell response had passed.

This receptor was taken from an adult in good health. The chain uses TRBV2 and TRBJ1-2; D is possibly TRBD1 (6 bases). The specimen comprised peripheral blood, sampled on day 0 of AZD1222 vaccination. The CDR3 loop is CASSAGQFLYGYTF. CDR3 DNA sequence: TGTGCCAGCAGTGCTGGACAGTTCCTCTATGGCTACACCTTC.